The 14 T cell receptor beta chains given below trace back to one sample, sequenced in a study of T cell responses to AZD1222 COVID-19 vaccine. The method was immunoSEQ multiplex PCR; TCRdb's version includes in-frame clones alone and lacks a portion of them. The repertoire consists of approximately 120,000 clones, with around 90% occurring once and the leading ten covering roughly 13%. The sample here was peripheral blood, taken on day 0 of MenACWY control vaccination. Source of these receptors: an adult in good health.

This clone occurred once. The genes are TRBV27 and TRBJ2-3; unclear D gene. Germline V CDR1 and CDR2: MNHEY, SMNVEV (reference sequence). Trimming shortened V by 5 bases and J by 0 bases, and 9 bases separated the two germline ends. The CDR3 covers 14 residues. CDR3 sequence reads: CASSLRLSTDTQYF. In DNA, the CDR3 is TGTGCCAGCAGTCTCCGGCTAAGCACAGATACGCAGTATTTT.

CDR3 coding DNA: TGTGCCATCCGAGCGGAGGGGCGTGGAGATACGCAGTATTTT. This encodes CAIRAEGRGDTQYF. The chain recombines TRBV10-3 with TRBJ2-3; perhaps TRBD2 as D (6 bases). Trimming pared 8 bases from V and 5 bases from J, leaving 17 bases between. The CDR3 extends over 14 amino acids. Germline values: CDR1 ENHRY, CDR2 SYGVKD.

V and J are TRBV25-1 and TRBJ2-1, with 11 positions matching TRBD2. The CDR3 sequence is 16 residues long. Germline V gives CDR1 MGHDK, CDR2 SYGVNS. The trim removed 5 bases at V and 8 bases at J, leaving 11 bases unmatched. In DNA, the CDR3 is TGTGCCAGCAGTCCGGGACTAGCGGAAGTGGGCCATGAGCAGTTCTTC. It translates to CASSPGLAEVGHEQFF.

The V gene is TRBV11-3, the J gene TRBJ2-1; 8 bases map to TRBD1. Germline trimming cut 4 bases from V and 3 bases from J; bases unmatched to any gene: 8. Germline V CDR1 and CDR2: SGHNT, YENEEA. This CDR3 is built from 16 residues. The CDR3: CASSSGGASGYNEQFF. CDR3 nucleotide sequence: TGTGCCAGCAGCTCAGGGGGCGCGTCGGGCTACAATGAGCAGTTCTTC.

The CDR3 sequence is CASSLNLSGNTIYF. The CDR3 DNA follows: TGTGCCAGCAGCTTAAACCTGTCTGGAAACACCATATATTTT. The chain recombines TRBV11-2 with TRBJ1-3; D unresolved. V lost 2 bases, J lost 1 base, and 6 bases lay in between. Germline assignment: CDR1 SGHAT and CDR2 FQNNGV. The CDR3 contains 14 residues.

This clone was seen only a few times. CDR3 protein: CASSSFVGDEQYF. The CDR3 bases are TGTGCCAGCAGCTCCTTTGTGGGGGACGAGCAGTACTTC. The V call is TRBV7-9, the J call TRBJ2-7; the D gene could be TRBD1 or TRBD2 (5 bases each). Trimming cost V 4 bases and J 5 bases, with 12 bases left between them. Germline V CDR1 and CDR2: SEHNR, FQNEAQ (reference sequence). The CDR3 sequence is 13 residues long.

The chain recombines TRBV9 with TRBJ1-2; TRBD1 agrees at 8 bases. There are 15 residues in the CDR3. CDR1 and CDR2 (germline): SGDLS, YYNGEE. J gave up 0 bases and V 4 bases, and 5 bases lay outside the gene matches. The CDR3 reads CASSPQTGANYGYTF. The CDR3 DNA follows: TGTGCCAGCAGCCCGCAGACAGGGGCTAACTATGGCTACACCTTC. The whole variable domain, remainder taken from reference TRBV9 and TRBJ1-2, is DSGVTQTPKHLITATGQRVTLRCSPRSGDLSVYWYQQSLDQGLQFLIQYYNGEERAKGNILERFSAQQFPDLHSELNLSSLELGDSALYFCASSPQTGANYGYTFGSGTRLTVV.

The V gene is TRBV2, the J gene TRBJ1-2; D might be TRBD1 (6 bases). The CDR3 runs to 12 residues. V lost 9 bases to trimming and J lost 5 bases, with 13 bases between them. The germline V gene encodes CDR1 SNHLY and CDR2 FYNNEI. In nucleotides, the CDR3 is TGTGCCAGTCGGACAGACGAATATGGCTACACCTTC. Its translation: CASRTDEYGYTF.

V gene TRBV28 combines with J gene TRBJ1-3; no reliable D call. Germline V gives CDR1 MDHEN, CDR2 SYDVKM. This CDR3 has 14 amino acids. V lost 6 bases and J lost 2, with 11 bases in between. As DNA, the CDR3 is TGTGCCAGCAGACTAGAAGCCCCTGGAAACACCATATATTTT. Amino acids: CASRLEAPGNTIYF.

Concerning this clone: The junction and the germline gene differ at one end; a read error may be behind it. The chain is built from TRBV7-7 and TRBJ2-2; the match to TRBD2 covers 10 bases. The CDR3 length is 17 residues. Germline V gene data show CDR1 as SSHAT and CDR2 as FNYEAQ (reference sequence). CDR3 sequence (DNA): TGTGCTAGCAGCCCGCGGACTAGCGGCACGAACACCGGGGAGCTGTTTTTT. Translation gives CASSPRTSGTNTGELFF. The full variable domain, with the rest looked up from reference TRBV7-7 and TRBJ2-2, is GAGVSQSPRYKVTKRGQDVTLRCDPISSHATLYWYQQALGQGPEFLTYFNYEAQPDKSGLPSDRFSAERPEGSISTLTIQRTEQRDSAMYRCASSPRTSGTNTGELFFGEGSRLTVL.

The V and J genes are TRBV7-9 and TRBJ1-5; tentatively, D is TRBD1 (5 bases). The CDR3 extends over 16 amino acids. Germline-derived CDR1 and CDR2 are SEHNR and FQNEAQ (reference sequence). V was trimmed by 4 bases and J by 3 bases, leaving 16 bases between them. CDR3 sequence reads: CASSSDTLGTNQPQHF. In nucleotides, the CDR3 is TGTGCCAGCAGCTCGGACACCTTAGGGACCAATCAGCCCCAGCATTTT.

CDR3 protein: CASSLGQNKSPYEQYF. CDR3 nucleotide sequence: TGTGCCAGCAGCTTGGGACAGAACAAATCTCCCTACGAGCAGTACTTC. This chain joins TRBV5-4 and TRBJ2-7, with D maybe TRBD1 (5 bases). Trimming shortened V by 0 bases and J by 2 bases, and 15 bases separated the two germline ends. The germline V gene has CDR1 SGHNT and CDR2 YYREEE (reference sequence). The length of the CDR3 is 16 residues.

This rearrangement joins TRBV7-2 to TRBJ2-7; D is unresolved. Germline V gene sequence: CDR1 SGHTA, CDR2 FQGNSA. This CDR3 is built from 15 residues. V was clipped by 2 bases and J by 2 bases, with 13 bases between them. This CDR3 is CASSLPPGTAYEQYF. The DNA of the CDR3 is TGTGCCAGCAGCTTACCCCCAGGTACCGCCTACGAGCAGTACTTC. The full variable domain, with the rest looked up from reference TRBV7-2 and TRBJ2-7, is GAGVSQSPSNKVTEKGKDVELRCDPISGHTALYWYRQSLGQGLEFLIYFQGNSAPDKSGLPSDRFSAERTGGSVSTLTIQRTQQEDSAVYLCASSLPPGTAYEQYFGPGTRLTVT.

This clone appeared a single time. This rearrangement joins TRBV6-1 to TRBJ2-7, with a tentative D call TRBD2 (5 bases). Between the trimmed V and J ends, which lost 2 bases and 3 bases, there was a span of 11 bases. The germline gives CDR1 MNHNS, CDR2 SASEGT. The CDR3 sequence is 14 residues long. The CDR3 DNA sequence: TGTGCCAGCAGTGAAATTCGGGATCGCTACGAGCAGTACTTC. Protein: CASSEIRDRYEQYF.